This TCR beta chain was captured by sequencing in a study of shared clonotypes between healthy human individuals. About the research overall: Researchers assigned three CD4 naive, three CD4 memory, two CD8 naive and one CD8 memory plate to each donor.

The V gene's germline CDR1 is MDHEN and CDR2 SYDVKM. Trimming left V 6 bases short and J 0 bases short, with 21 bases between. This CDR3 is built from 18 residues. Profiling relied on immunoSEQ multiplex PCR, and the TCRdb table lists in-frame clones only, not all of them. Of approximately 1.9 million clones in the sample, 93% are singletons; the top ten hold more than 1.5%. Naivety among CD8 cells was defined by CD45RO negativity and positive CCR7 selection, thereby excluding terminally differentiated effector memory CD45RA+ cells. This sequence joins TRBV28 and TRBJ1-5, with D possibly matching TRBD1 (5 bases). What was sequenced was naive CD8+ T cells from PBMCs. The origin of this receptor is a man aged 18 to 29 in good health. Some clones in this sample may be carry-over from other donors' samples. The CDR3 protein is CASRPPGPRSGSNQPQHF. The CDR3 DNA reads TGTGCCAGCAGGCCCCCGGGACCGCGCTCGGGTAGCAATCAGCCCCAGCATTTT.